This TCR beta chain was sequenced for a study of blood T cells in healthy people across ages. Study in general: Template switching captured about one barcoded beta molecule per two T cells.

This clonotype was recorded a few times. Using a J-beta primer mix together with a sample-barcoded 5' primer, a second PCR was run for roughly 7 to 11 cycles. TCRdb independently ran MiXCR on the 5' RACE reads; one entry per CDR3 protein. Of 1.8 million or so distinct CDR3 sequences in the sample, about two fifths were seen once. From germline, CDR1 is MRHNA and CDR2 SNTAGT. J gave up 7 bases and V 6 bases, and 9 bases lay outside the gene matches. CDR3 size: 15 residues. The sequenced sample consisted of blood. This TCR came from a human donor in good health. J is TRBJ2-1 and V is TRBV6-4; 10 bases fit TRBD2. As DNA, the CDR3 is TGTGCCAGCAGCCACCCCAGCGGGGGGGTGAATGAGCAGTTCTTC. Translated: CASSHPSGGVNEQFF.